The 20 T cell receptor beta chains reported below all come from one sample, sequenced in a study of blood T cell repertoires in COVID-19. The table came from immunoSEQ multiplex PCR; TCRdb's copy has only in-frame clones and leaves some out. The sample has 75,000 to 95,000 clones, roughly 87% seen once. The sequenced sample was peripheral blood. All receptors derive from a man in his 60s with acute or convalescent COVID-19.

This rearrangement joins TRBV30 to TRBJ1-3, with D unclear. CDR1 and CDR2 from the germline V gene are GTSNPN and SVGIG (reference sequence). The CDR3 runs to 14 residues. Deletions cut 2 bases from V and 3 bases from J, with 11 bases between. The CDR3 nucleotides are TGTGCCTGGAGTATAGGCAGGATTGGAAACACCATATATTTT. Protein product: CAWSIGRIGNTIYF.

Comment on this clone: One end of the junction varies from germline; a read error may be responsible. V is TRBV6-5 and J is TRBJ1-2; perhaps TRBD1 as D (6 bases). In germline, CDR1 is MNHEY, CDR2 SVGAGI. The CDR3 extends over 13 amino acids. CDR3 loop: CAGRGESNYGYTF. DNA for the CDR3: TGTGCCGGCAGGGGCGAATCAAACTATGGCTACACCTTC.

The sample holds one count of this clone. The V and J genes are TRBV6-5 and TRBJ2-5, with D perhaps TRBD2 (7 bases). The V gene's germline CDR1 is MNHEY and CDR2 SVGAGI. Trimming took 10 bases from V and 3 from J, leaving 18 bases between them. There are 14 residues in the CDR3. CDR3 bases: TGTGCCACCTACGCCACAGGGAGGGAAGAGACCCAGTACTTC. This sequence encodes CATYATGREETQYF.

This CDR3 is CAISFTGTNTGELFF. The DNA for the CDR3 is TGTGCCATCAGTTTCACCGGGACGAACACCGGGGAGCTGTTTTTT. V is TRBV10-3 and J is TRBJ2-2; D possibly corresponds to TRBD2 (5 bases). The V gene lost 5 bases and the J gene lost 0 bases, with 10 bases spanning the gap. The germline V gene has CDR1 ENHRY and CDR2 SYGVKD. CDR3 length: 15 residues.

The chain carries TRBV3-1 (or the pseudogene TRBV3-2) and TRBJ2-3; 8 bases line up with TRBD2. CDR3 length: 15 amino acids. The germline V gene encodes CDR1 LGHDT and CDR2 YNNKEL (reference sequence). With 4 bases clipped from V and 2 bases from J, the junction kept 5 bases outside the gene matches. CDR3 bases: TGTGCCAGCAGCCGAGTAGCGGGGTTCACAGATACGCAGTATTTT. This translates into CASSRVAGFTDTQYF.

The chain uses TRBV15 and TRBJ2-1; 10 positions match TRBD1. Germline loops: CDR1 LNHNV, CDR2 YYDKDF (reference sequence). The CDR3 covers 15 residues. Trimming removed 5 bases from V and 2 bases from J; junction bases left unmatched: 3. CDR3 DNA: TGTGCCACCAGCGCGGACAGGGGGACCTACAATGAGCAGTTCTTC. It is translated as CATSADRGTYNEQFF.

This chain uses TRBV6-4 with TRBJ2-3; 9 nucleotides align to TRBD2. Germline CDR1 and CDR2: MRHNA and SNTAGT. The CDR3 contains 15 residues. After removal of 4 bases from V and 2 bases from J, the junction contained 4 bases not matched to a gene. In nucleotides, the CDR3 is TGTGCCAGCAGTGGGCTAGCGGGGCCCACAGATACGCAGTATTTT. This translates into CASSGLAGPTDTQYF.

The V gene is TRBV4-3, the J gene TRBJ2-7; possibly TRBD1 for D (5 bases). Germline CDR1 and CDR2: LGHNA and YSLEER. V was cut by 0 bases and J by 3 bases, with 12 bases left in between. The CDR3 contains 15 residues. Written as DNA, the CDR3 is TGCGCCAGCAGCCAAGACCACCACCAGGGCTACGAGCAGTACTTC. It encodes CASSQDHHQGYEQYF.

This chain uses TRBV9 with TRBJ1-6; unclear D gene. The ends were cut back, 4 bases at V and 5 bases at J, with 10 bases in the middle. Germline lookup yields CDR1 SGDLS and CDR2 YYNGEE. The CDR3 has 14 residues. The CDR3 here is CASSTQVHNSPLHF. The CDR3 DNA follows: TGTGCCAGCAGCACACAAGTACATAATTCACCCCTCCACTTT.

The chain employs TRBV7-2 and TRBJ1-1; 9 nucleotides align to TRBD1. This CDR3 is built from 16 residues. The V and J ends lost 0 bases and 5 bases, in that order; junction bases with no gene match: 7. Germline CDR1 and CDR2: SGHTA and FQGNSA. CDR3 nucleotides: TGTGCCAGCAGCTTAGCCCCGACAGGGGGTGATACTGAAGCTTTCTTT. Encoded protein: CASSLAPTGGDTEAFF.

This rearrangement joins TRBV7-8 to TRBJ1-2, with D uncertain. The germline gives CDR1 SGHVS, CDR2 FQNEAQ. This CDR3 has 13 residues. V lost 1 base to trimming and J lost 6 bases, with 9 bases between them. The CDR3 here is CASSLGRTDGYTF. CDR3 sequence (DNA): TGTGCCAGCAGCTTAGGGAGGACGGATGGCTACACCTTC.

The rearrangement joins TRBV7-2 to TRBJ2-1, with TRBD1 matching 12 bases. The CDR3 has 15 residues. V shed 3 bases and J 9 bases; nucleotides not matched to a gene: 6. Germline CDR1 SGHTA, CDR2 FQGNSA. The CDR3 loop is CASSFAGTGGLEQFF. CDR3 bases: TGTGCCAGCAGCTTCGCCGGGACAGGGGGCCTTGAGCAGTTCTTC. The full variable domain, rest sourced from reference TRBV7-2 and TRBJ2-1, is GAGVSQSPSNKVTEKGKDVELRCDPISGHTALYWYRQSLGQGLEFLIYFQGNSAPDKSGLPSDRFSAERTGGSVSTLTIQRTQQEDSAVYLCASSFAGTGGLEQFFGPGTRLTVL.

This chain connects TRBV5-1 to TRBJ1-6; maybe TRBD1 (5 bases). This CDR3 has 17 amino acids. From germline, CDR1 is SGHRS and CDR2 YFSETQ. V was shortened by 0 bases and J by 3 bases, with 13 bases between the two germline ends. The chain's CDR3 is CASSLAEQVGYNSPLHF. CDR3 nucleotides: TGCGCCAGCAGCTTGGCCGAACAGGTTGGCTATAATTCACCCCTCCACTTT.

V is TRBV30 and J is TRBJ1-2, with 7 bases aligning to TRBD1. V dropped 7 bases and J dropped 3; count of bases not matched to a gene: 8. The germline V gene has CDR1 GTSNPN and CDR2 SVGIG (reference sequence). The CDR3 length is 13 residues. CDR3 sequence: CAFQGQSYYGYTF. The CDR3, as DNA: TGTGCCTTTCAGGGACAGTCCTACTATGGCTACACCTTC.

V and J are TRBV15 and TRBJ1-3; 8 bases map to TRBD1. The CDR3 extends over 16 amino acids. The ends lost 0 bases at V and 7 bases at J; junction bases unmatched: 8. Germline V lookup: CDR1 LNHNV, CDR2 YYDKDF (reference sequence). CDR3 amino acids: CATSRDVGTGGNTIYF. DNA for the CDR3: TGTGCCACCAGCAGAGATGTAGGCACAGGGGGGAACACCATATATTTT. Using reference TRBV15 and TRBJ1-3 for the parts outside the CDR3, the full variable domain is DAMVIQNPRYQVTQFGKPVTLSCSQTLNHNVMYWYQQKSSQAPKLLFHYYDKDFNNEADTPDNFQSRRPNTSFCFLDIRSPGLGDTAMYLCATSRDVGTGGNTIYFGEGSWLTVV.

The chain employs TRBV7-2 and TRBJ2-5; 8 nucleotides align to TRBD2. Trimming at V came to 6 bases and at J to 9 bases, leaving 9 bases not matched to a gene. CDR1 and CDR2 from the germline V gene are SGHTA and FQGNSA. The CDR3 consists of 13 residues. CDR3 loop: CASSLSGVWSQYF. As DNA, the CDR3 is TGTGCCAGCAGTCTTAGCGGGGTTTGGTCCCAGTACTTC. Using reference TRBV7-2 and TRBJ2-5 for the parts outside the CDR3, the full variable domain is GAGVSQSPSNKVTEKGKDVELRCDPISGHTALYWYRQSLGQGLEFLIYFQGNSAPDKSGLPSDRFSAERTGGSVSTLTIQRTQQEDSAVYLCASSLSGVWSQYFGPGTRLLVL.

The rearrangement links TRBV5-4 to TRBJ2-6; 13 bases are a match to TRBD2. Germline CDR1 is SGHNT and CDR2 is YYREEE (reference sequence). The V and J ends lost 7 bases and 4 bases, in that order; junction bases with no gene match: 8. The CDR3 totals 17 residues. CDR3 protein: CASHTSGGASGANVLTF. The CDR3 DNA follows: TGTGCCAGCCACACTAGCGGGGGGGCGTCGGGGGCCAACGTCCTGACTTTC.

The chain has TRBV18 and TRBJ2-2, with D possibly matching TRBD2 (5 bases). Germline CDR1 KGHSH, CDR2 LQKENI. Between the trimmed V and J ends, which lost 0 bases and 7 bases, there was a span of 21 bases. The CDR3 covers 18 residues. CDR3 coding DNA: TGTGCCAGCTCACCACCCCCCCGGCCCCTAGCAAGTGTCGGGGAGCTGTTTTTT. It encodes CASSPPPRPLASVGELFF.

V and J are TRBV5-1 and TRBJ1-1; D call uncertain. Trimming removed 0 bases from V and 7 bases from J, with 10 bases in between. The V gene's germline CDR1 is SGHRS and CDR2 YFSETQ. The CDR3 runs 13 residues. In nucleotides, the CDR3 is TGCGCCAGCAGCTTGGGGTCCCTCGGTGAAGCTTTCTTT. Translated, it gives CASSLGSLGEAFF.

This clone has more than one count but fewer than ten. This chain uses TRBV2 with TRBJ1-4; 7 bases align to TRBD1. This CDR3 has 14 amino acids. V shed 6 bases and J 5 bases; nucleotides not matched to a gene: 6. Germline V gene sequence: CDR1 SNHLY, CDR2 FYNNEI. CDR3 DNA: TGTGCCAGCAGCCTAGGGGGCTTGAATGAAAAACTGTTTTTT. Translating it yields CASSLGGLNEKLFF.